The 29 T cell receptor beta chains below all came from one sample that was sequenced in a study of tumor-infiltrating lymphocytes in primary liver carcinoma. Reverse transcription of 500 ng total RNA with a constant-region primer produced TCR beta cDNA. Three rounds of nested multiplex PCR with slightly modified ARM-PCR produced TCR beta libraries. Two initial PCR rounds of about 10 cycles each paired TRBV1-TRBV30 forward primers with a C-beta reverse primer. TCRdb passed the multiplex PCR reads through MiXCR, listing each CDR3 protein once. The repertoire holds roughly 190,000 distinct CDR3 sequences, with approximately 86% as singletons. From roughly 20-30 mg of unsorted bulk tissue, DNA and RNA were co-extracted together. Sequencing was done on a sample of tumor tissue from primary liver carcinoma. These receptors originate from a man between 35 and 55 years old with primary liver carcinoma and hepatitis B virus infection.

In the case of this clonotype: A read error may produce the germline difference seen at one junction end. V usage is TRBV11-2 and J usage is TRBJ2-1, with 12 positions matching TRBD2. CDR1 and CDR2 (germline): SGHAT, FQNNGV. The CDR3 length is 14 residues. CDR3 sequence reads: CTSSLNTSGRSLLF. Written as DNA, the CDR3 is TGTACCAGCAGCTTAAATACTAGCGGGAGGTCTCTGCTCTTC.

Details on this clonotype: Likely a read error: the CDR3 ends without its conserved phenylalanine or tryptophan. The limits of the CDR3 on the DNA are not certain, so only TCRdb's listed CDR3 is given. The J gene is TRBJ2-1, the V gene TRBV11-1; TRBD1 is taken as the D call from the table, unchecked against the DNA. Germline CDR1 reads SGHAT; CDR2 reads FQDESV (reference sequence). A total of 16 residues make up the CDR3, ends included. CDR3 sequence reads: CGSSSSSVLSYNEQFL.

At least ten counts were recorded for this clonotype. The genes are TRBV12-3 or TRBV12-4 and TRBJ1-1; 9 bases fit TRBD1. This CDR3 has 18 residues. V lost 0 bases, J lost 4 bases, and 12 bases stayed unmatched. CDR3 sequence reads: CASSLALGGTGRSTEAFF. The CDR3 DNA reads TGTGCCAGCAGTTTAGCGCTAGGAGGGACAGGGCGGTCCACTGAAGCTTTCTTT.

Of note for this clonotype: One end of the junction varies from germline; a read error may be responsible. V gene TRBV29-1 combines with J gene TRBJ1-1, with D uncertain. This CDR3 has 15 amino acids. CDR1 and CDR2 from the germline V gene are SQVTM and ANQGSEA. In DNA, the CDR3 is TGCAGCGTTGCCCCTGAATGGGGTATGAACACTGAAGTTTTATTT. This gives the protein CSVAPEWGMNTEVLF.

V is TRBV10-3 and J is TRBJ2-3; perhaps TRBD2 as D (6 bases). This CDR3 contains 15 residues. CDR1 is ENHRY, CDR2 SYGVKD, per germline. Trimming took off 4 bases at V and 3 bases at J, with 14 bases between the two ends. The CDR3 region is CAISAANGTTDTQYF. The CDR3 nucleotides read TGTGCCATCAGTGCGGCTAACGGGACTACAGATACGCAGTATTTT.

On this clonotype itself: An end of the junction differs from the germline gene, which may be a read error. The chain joins TRBV6-2 or TRBV6-3 to TRBJ2-5; no reliable D call. The CDR3 is made up of 18 amino acids. CDR1 and CDR2 (germline): MNHEY, SVGEGT. The CDR3 nucleotides read TGTACCAGCAGTTCCCACCCTTGGAACCTCCTGTACCAAGAGACCCAGTATTTC. Protein: CTSSSHPWNLLYQETQYF.

V and J are TRBV9 and TRBJ2-2, with a possible D match to TRBD2 (6 bases). The germline V and J ends were trimmed by 4 bases and 7 bases, with 20 bases remaining between them. The germline gives CDR1 SGDLS, CDR2 YYNGEE. The CDR3 has 16 amino acids. DNA for the CDR3: TGTGCCAGCAGCCTCCGCAATTACCTCGGGGGCGGGGAGCTGTTTTTT. Encoded protein: CASSLRNYLGGGELFF.

On this clonotype itself: Since the CDR3 does not end with the conserved phenylalanine or tryptophan, this likely comes from a read error. CDR3 bases: TGTGCCAGCGAAAGACAGGGGGCGACTCAGCCCCAGCATTCT. Translating gives CASERQGATQPQHS. V is TRBV28 and J is TRBJ1-5; 10 nucleotides align to TRBD1. Germline CDR1 is MDHEN and CDR2 is SYDVKM. CDR3 size: 14 residues. V lost 8 bases, J lost 6 bases, and 7 bases stayed unmatched.

Regarding this clonotype: Germline and junction disagree at one end, which may indicate a read error. The chain employs TRBV5-6 and TRBJ2-7; 8 bases fit TRBD2. The CDR3 is made up of 15 amino acids. Germline V lookup: CDR1 SGHDT, CDR2 YYEEEE. The CDR3 DNA reads TGTACCAGCAGCTGGCCCGGGACTAGGGACTACGAGCAGTCCTTC. Amino acid sequence: CTSSWPGTRDYEQSF.

The V call is TRBV30, the J call TRBJ2-1; TRBD2 matches 9 bases. Germline assignment: CDR1 GTSNPN and CDR2 SVGIG (reference sequence). The CDR3 has 15 amino acids. Germline trimming cut 1 base from V and 11 bases from J; bases unmatched to any gene: 12. The chain's CDR3 is CAWSEGSSGINKQFF. For the CDR3, the DNA is TGTGCCTGGAGTGAAGGGTCTAGCGGGATAAACAAGCAGTTCTTC.

The V gene is TRBV4-2, the J gene TRBJ1-4; D gene ambiguous. With 11 bases removed from V and 8 bases from J, the gap between germline ends came to 21 bases. Germline assignment: CDR1 LGHNA and CDR2 YNFKEQ. This CDR3 region has 14 residues. The CDR3 DNA is TGTGCCCGTACCCCTGGCAGGACGCAGGAAAAACTGTTTTTT. Translation: CARTPGRTQEKLFF.

Remarks on this clonotype: One junction end does not reproduce the germline sequence, and a read error may be involved. The chain uses TRBV11-2 and TRBJ1-5, with D perhaps matching TRBD1 (6 bases). This CDR3 spans 17 amino acids. Germline V CDR1 and CDR2: SGHAT, FQNNGV. CDR3 in DNA: TGTGCGAGCAGCTTAGTAAGGGAAACAGGGAGCAATCAGCCCCAGCATTTT. Residues: CASSLVRETGSNQPQHF.

Concerning this clonotype: Since a much larger clone is just one base distant, this may be a read error. The V and J genes are TRBV28 and TRBJ1-5; D possibly corresponds to TRBD1 (6 bases). The V gene's germline CDR1 is MDHEN and CDR2 SYDVKM. Between the trimmed V and J ends, which lost 5 bases and 5 bases, there was a span of 16 bases. There are 15 residues in the CDR3. CDR3 region: CASSTGTLDDQPQHF. CDR3 sequence (DNA): TGTGCCAGCAGTACCGGGACACTAGACGATCAGCCCCAGCATTTT.

As regards this clonotype: One end of the junction varies from germline; a read error may be responsible. As DNA, the CDR3 is TGCAGCCTTGGCCTTCTAGCGGGGGTGACCGCTGAGCAGCTCTTC. This codes for CSLGLLAGVTAEQLF. V usage is TRBV29-1 and J usage is TRBJ2-1, with 10 bases matching TRBD2. Germline V CDR1 and CDR2: SQVTM, ANQGSEA. The CDR3 covers 15 residues.

This sequence joins TRBV29-1 and TRBJ1-1; 7 positions agree with TRBD1. Trimming removed 8 bases from V and 4 bases from J; junction bases left unmatched: 7. The CDR3 sequence is 12 residues long. Germline V gene data show CDR1 as SQVTM and CDR2 as ANQGSEA. CDR3 amino acids: CSIKQGITEAFF. The CDR3 nucleotides read TGCAGCATAAAACAGGGGATCACTGAAGCTTTCTTT.

Turning to this clonotype: At one boundary the junction diverges from the germline segment, which might be a read error. The J gene is TRBJ1-3, the V gene TRBV7-9; unclear D gene. The CDR3 length is 16 residues. The germline V gene has CDR1 SEHNR and CDR2 FQNEAQ (reference sequence). Here the CDR3 DNA reads TGTACCAGCAGCCCACTCTCCGGGGTGAGTGGAAACACCATATATTTT. This sequence encodes CTSSPLSGVSGNTIYF.

Notes on this clonotype: One end of the junction fails to match germline, which may point to a read error. The rearrangement links TRBV11-1 to TRBJ1-6; D is unclear. CDR1 and CDR2 from the germline V gene are SGHAT and FQDESV (reference sequence). The CDR3 is 13 amino acids. CDR3 DNA sequence: TGTGCTAGCAGCCGGATACTGGTTTCACCCGTCCACTTT. Encoded protein: CASSRILVSPVHF. The full variable domain, rest sourced from reference TRBV11-1 and TRBJ1-6, is EAEVAQSPRYKITEKSQAVAFWCDPISGHATLYWYRQILGQGPELLVQFQDESVVDDSQLPKDRFSAERLKGVDSTLKIQPAELGDSAMYLCASSRILVSPVHFGNGTRLTVT.

Remarks on this clonotype: This sequence may be a read error, since a much larger clone differs from it by one base. The chain carries TRBV28 and TRBJ1-2, with a possible D match to TRBD1 (5 bases). The CDR3 spans 17 residues. CDR1 and CDR2 (germline): MDHEN, SYDVKM. The CDR3 region has the DNA TGTGCCAGCAGTTCCACTGGGAGGGGATGGGATCACTATGACTACACCTTC. Protein product: CASSSTGRGWDHYDYTF.

At least ten counts were recorded for this clonotype. The CDR3 DNA reads as TGTGCCAGCAGTTACGCTACAGGATCGGATGAGCAGTTCTTC. Translating gives CASSYATGSDEQFF. The chain is built from TRBV6-2 or TRBV6-3 and TRBJ2-1; D might be TRBD1 (5 bases). Germline loops: CDR1 MNHEY, CDR2 SVGEGT. The CDR3 covers 14 residues. V gave up 2 bases and J gave up 8 bases, with 13 bases separating them.

Concerning this clonotype: A read error may produce the germline difference seen at one junction end. The chain has TRBV11-2 and TRBJ2-6, with 8 bases identical to TRBD1. The CDR3 runs 21 residues. Germline CDR1 SGHAT, CDR2 FQNNGV. The CDR3 nucleotides read TGTGCCAACAACATGGAGGGAGACAGGGGCATTTCCCTCTCTGGGGCCAACATCCTGACTTTC. This encodes CANNMEGDRGISLSGANILTF.

J is TRBJ1-5 and V is TRBV12-3 or TRBV12-4; no definite D call. The ends were cut back, 0 bases at V and 12 bases at J, with 21 bases in the middle. The CDR3 runs to 16 residues. CDR3 DNA: TGTGCCAGCAGTTTAGCCGTGGTATATAGCAATCAACACCAGCATTTT. Its translation: CASSLAVVYSNQHQHF.

About this clonotype itself: Compared with germline, one end of the junction differs, possibly owing to a read error. The rearrangement uses TRBV14 and TRBJ2-1, with a possible D match to TRBD2 (5 bases). The CDR3 spans 16 residues. Germline V gives CDR1 SGHDN, CDR2 FVKESK. CDR3 in DNA: TGTGCCATCAGTACCGTAGCGAGATGGGTAAACAATGAGCAATTCTTC. It yields the protein CAISTVARWVNNEQFF.

In this sample, this clonotype turned up once. The junction does not match germline at one end; this may be a read error. V gene TRBV5-1 combines with J gene TRBJ2-5; TRBD2 is a possible D gene (5 bases). CDR1 SGHRS and CDR2 YFSETQ come from the germline V gene. The CDR3 spans 15 residues. CDR3 loop: CASSPTPTAEETQYF. The CDR3 DNA follows: TGCGCCAGCAGCCCAACCCCCACAGCGGAGGAGACCCAGTACTTT.

Details on this clonotype: Given a much more abundant clone one base away, this may be a read error. V usage is TRBV5-4 and J usage is TRBJ1-1, with D possibly matching TRBD1 (6 bases). The CDR3 runs 14 residues. CDR1 and CDR2 (germline): SGHNT, YYREEE (reference sequence). CDR3 bases: TGTGTCAGCAGCTTGAAAGGGGGGACCACTGAAGCTTTCTTT. Encoded protein: CVSSLKGGTTEAFF.

V usage is TRBV6-1 and J usage is TRBJ2-6, with D possibly being TRBD1 or TRBD2 (5 bases each). CDR3 length: 15 residues. V was shortened by 11 bases and J by 2 bases, with 16 bases between the two germline ends. Germline values: CDR1 MNHNS, CDR2 SASEGT. The CDR3 here is CACGPRGAGANVLTF. CDR3 sequence (DNA): TGTGCCTGCGGTCCCCGAGGGGCTGGGGCCAACGTCCTGACTTTC.

This clonotype appeared a single time. Sequence at one end of the junction differs from germline and may be a read error. The chain is built from TRBV29-1 and TRBJ2-5; D not resolved. Germline V gene lookup returns CDR1 SQVTM and CDR2 ANQGSEA. This CDR3 comprises 12 residues. The CDR3 DNA reads as TGCAGCGTTCTGACAAACGGAGAGACCCAGTATTTC. Amino acids: CSVLTNGETQYF. Together with reference TRBV29-1 and TRBJ2-5, the CDR3 gives the full variable domain: SAVISQKPSRDICQRGTSLTIQCQVDSQVTMMFWYRQQPGQSLTLIATANQGSEATYESGFVIDKFPISRPNLTFSTLTVSNMSPEDSSIYLCSVLTNGETQYFGPGTRLLVL.

Turning to this clonotype: An end of the junction does not agree with germline; a read error may underlie this. The J gene is TRBJ2-1, the V gene TRBV18, with 13 bases aligning to TRBD2. The CDR3 runs to 15 residues. Germline lookup yields CDR1 KGHSH and CDR2 LQKENI. The CDR3 loop reads CASSRTSGRAHEQFF. The DNA of the CDR3 is TGTGCTAGCTCACGAACTAGCGGGAGGGCCCATGAGCAGTTCTTC.

Remarks on this clonotype: Mismatch with germline at one junction end may stem from a read error. This rearrangement joins TRBV11-2 to TRBJ1-4, with 8 positions matching TRBD1. The germline V gene encodes CDR1 SGHAT and CDR2 FQNNGV. The CDR3 length is 15 residues. The CDR3 loop is CTSSLDPTGVLKLFF. DNA for the CDR3: TGTACCAGCAGCTTAGACCCGACAGGGGTTCTAAAACTGTTTTTT.

This sequence joins TRBV6-2 or TRBV6-3 and TRBJ2-1; the match to TRBD2 covers 12 bases. The CDR3 runs to 16 residues. Trimming at V came to 6 bases and at J to 9 bases, leaving 12 bases not matched to a gene. CDR1 and CDR2 (germline): MNHEY, SVGEGT. CDR3 in DNA: TGTGCCAGCAGCACTACGACTAGCGGGAGACCCATTGAGCAGTTCTTC. Translation: CASSTTTSGRPIEQFF.